Listed below are T cell receptor beta chains from one sample, sequenced in a study of T cells in Graves' hyperthyroidism and ophthalmopathy. One entry per CDR3 protein results from TCRdb running MiXCR on the multiplex PCR reads. The repertoire holds some 490,000 distinct CDR3 sequences, with about 22% as singletons. Sequenced: blood. The source is a woman aged 70-85 years with Graves' ophthalmopathy. The CDR3 runs from the conserved cysteine through the conserved F or W. Each record gives: clone size, J gene, CDR3 length, D gene, V gene, CDR3 DNA, CDR3 protein. A D gene is named only where the DNA matches it firmly. Rows may omit the clone size; those that give it use once, few, many or a size class.

>.|TRBJ1-1|18|.|TRBV20-1
TGCAGTGCTAGGGGAAATGGGGGGGGTAGGGTTAAGGACACTGAAGCTTTCTTT
CSARGNGGGRVKDTEAFF
>many|TRBJ2-3|12|.|TRBV11-2
TGTGCCAGCAGCTTAGGGTGGGATACGCAGTATTTT
CASSLGWDTQYF
>.|TRBJ1-1|15|.|TRBV5-1
TGCGCCAGCAGCCGGATCAGTACCAGGGGCACTGAAGCTTTCTTT
CASSRISTRGTEAFF
>.|TRBJ2-3|16|TRBD2|TRBV6-5
TGTGCCAGCAGTTACCGAGGGACTAGCGGCACAGATACGCAGTATTTT
CASSYRGTSGTDTQYF
>few|TRBJ2-1|13|.|TRBV6-2/TRBV6-3
TGTGCCGCCGGAGGGCCTCTTAGGAATGAGCAGTTCTTC
CAAGGPLRNEQFF
>few|TRBJ2-1|15|.|TRBV2
TGTGCCAGCAAGTCTTGGGCGGGAAATTACAATGAGCAGTTCTTC
CASKSWAGNYNEQFF
>few|TRBJ2-5|14|.|TRBV28
TGTGCCAGCAGTTTAAGAGGGTCCTGGGAGACCCAGTACTTC
CASSLRGSWETQYF
>few|TRBJ2-7|11|.|TRBV29-1
TGCAGCGTGTCGAGTTCCTACGAGCAGTACTTC
CSVSSSYEQYF
>many|TRBJ1-5|18|TRBD1|TRBV28
TGTGCCAGCAGTTTCCCTAAAACAGGGGCCGGGAGCAATCAGCCCCAGCATTTT
CASSFPKTGAGSNQPQHF
>many|TRBJ1-5|14|.|TRBV7-8
TGTGCCAGCAGCTTCGGGGTCAGCAATCAGCCCCAGCATTTT
CASSFGVSNQPQHF
>.|TRBJ1-6|14|.|TRBV19
TGTGCCAGTAGTATAAAGGGGAATAATTCACCCCTCCACTTT
CASSIKGNNSPLHF
>few|TRBJ2-3|15|.|TRBV5-1
TGCGCCAGCAGCTTGGTAGGGGGAGGCACAGATACGCAGTATTTT
CASSLVGGGTDTQYF
>.|TRBJ1-1|15|TRBD1|TRBV7-9
TGTGCCAGCAGCTTTGACAGGGGAACGAGGACTGAAGCTTTCTTT
CASSFDRGTRTEAFF
>.|TRBJ2-4|21|TRBD2|TRBV28
TGTGCCAGCAGCCTTCAAAGTCCCTCAAGCAGCGGGAGCGGAGCCAAAAACATTCAGTACTTC
CASSLQSPSSSGSGAKNIQYF
>few|TRBJ1-4|14|.|TRBV2
TGTGCCAGCAGTGAACAGGGGCTACGGGAAAAACTGTTTTTT
CASSEQGLREKLFF
>few|TRBJ1-1|14|.|TRBV6-1
TGTGCCAGCAGACAGGAAAGGATGAACACTGAAGCTTTCTTT
CASRQERMNTEAFF
>few|TRBJ1-4|15|.|TRBV20-1
TGCAGTGCTAGAGATCCCTATACAGGGCATGAAAAACTGTTTTTT
CSARDPYTGHEKLFF
>many|TRBJ2-6|15|.|TRBV2
TGTGCCAGCGGCACCGGTCAGGCTGGGGCCAACGTCCTGACTTTC
CASGTGQAGANVLTF
>few|TRBJ2-2|13|.|TRBV11-2
TGTGCCAGCAGCCAGACCCGCACCGGGGAGCTGTTTTTT
CASSQTRTGELFF
>.|TRBJ1-1|14|.|TRBV5-5
TGTGCCAGCAGCTTGGGACAGTGGAACACTGAAGCTTTCTTT
CASSLGQWNTEAFF
>.|TRBJ1-5|15|.|TRBV10-3
TGTGCCATCAGTGAACAGCGAGGAAATAATCAGCCCCAGCATTTT
CAISEQRGNNQPQHF
>.|TRBJ1-5|15|.|TRBV5-1
TGCGCCAGCAGCTTGGTGGCAGGGGAGGCTCAGCCCCAGCATTTT
CASSLVAGEAQPQHF
>few|TRBJ1-4|15|.|TRBV15
TGTGCCACCAGCAGAGATCAGAGTGGGGTTGAAAAACTGTTTTTT
CATSRDQSGVEKLFF
>.|TRBJ2-1|15|.|TRBV20-1
TGCAGTGCTAGAGCGTCGCATAAGTCGACCAATGAGCAGTTCTTC
CSARASHKSTNEQFF
>.|TRBJ1-1|16|.|TRBV18
TGTGCCAGCTCACCCCTCGGGCCGCAACTCAACACTGAAGCTTTCTTT
CASSPLGPQLNTEAFF
>.|TRBJ1-3|17|.|TRBV7-9
TGTGCCAGCAGCTTAAGCCATCCGGGCCTCTCTGGAAACACCATATATTTT
CASSLSHPGLSGNTIYF
>.|TRBJ2-5|14|TRBD1|TRBV9
TGTGCCAGCAGCGTAGGACAGGGGTTGGAGACCCAGTACTTC
CASSVGQGLETQYF
>.|TRBJ1-5|15|.|TRBV19
TGTGCCAGTTCGGAAATACAATATAGCAATCAGCCCCAGCATTTT
CASSEIQYSNQPQHF
>many|TRBJ2-3|15|TRBD1|TRBV20-1
TGCAGTGCTAGATACGACAGGGTCAGCACAGATACGCAGTATTTT
CSARYDRVSTDTQYF
>.|TRBJ1-5|14|.|TRBV4-1
TGCGCCAGCAGCCAAGCAGGGGTGAATCAGCCCCAGCATTTT
CASSQAGVNQPQHF
>few|TRBJ1-1|14|.|TRBV20-1
TGCAGTGCTGGTGGACCGACCCTTAACACTGAAGCTTTCTTT
CSAGGPTLNTEAFF
>many|TRBJ2-2|17|.|TRBV27
TGTGCCAGCAGTTTATCGTCAGGGGTGTTTGGAACCGGGGAGCTGTTTTTT
CASSLSSGVFGTGELFF
>.|TRBJ2-7|14|.|TRBV20-1
TGCAGTGCCTTCCCGGTGGTAGGCCCCTACGAGCAGTACTTC
CSAFPVVGPYEQYF
>few|TRBJ2-1|16|.|TRBV27
TGTGCCAGCAGAATTTCAAGGACTTTCTCCTACAATGAGCAGTTCTTC
CASRISRTFSYNEQFF
>few|TRBJ1-2|14|.|TRBV29-1
TGCAGCACCGAAGGGTTAGGGGGGGACTATGGCTACACCTTC
CSTEGLGGDYGYTF
>few|TRBJ2-3|12|.|TRBV7-9
TGTGCCAGCAGTGCGGGACAATATACGCAGTATTTT
CASSAGQYTQYF
>.|TRBJ2-3|14|.|TRBV19
TGTGCCAGTAGTTTGGGTCCAAAGTCAGATACGCAGTATTTT
CASSLGPKSDTQYF
>.|TRBJ2-1|17|TRBD2|TRBV5-1
TGCGCCAGCAGCCCGCCGGCTAGCGGGAGTTTGTACAATGAGCAGTTCTTC
CASSPPASGSLYNEQFF
>once|TRBJ2-2|12|.|TRBV24-1
TGTGCCACCAGCAACCCCACCGGGGAGCTGTTTTTT
CATSNPTGELFF
>.|TRBJ2-5|13|.|TRBV7-9
TGTGCCAGCAGCTTGACAGTTCAAGAGACCCAGTACTTC
CASSLTVQETQYF
>.|TRBJ2-7|12|.|TRBV10-3
TGTGCCATCAGCCCGAACTCCTACGAGCAGTACTTC
CAISPNSYEQYF
>.|TRBJ2-3|13|TRBD2|TRBV6-1
TGTGCCAGCAGTGATCGGGGGGGAGATACGCAGTATTTT
CASSDRGGDTQYF
>few|TRBJ2-2|16|TRBD1|TRBV19
TGTGCCAGTAGTCCTCCGGACAGGGGTGGTACCGGGGAGCTGTTTTTT
CASSPPDRGGTGELFF
>few|TRBJ1-2|12|.|TRBV29-1
TGCAGCGTTGCCCTCTTGGGGACGGGCTACACCTTC
CSVALLGTGYTF
>few|TRBJ1-1|12|.|TRBV5-1
TGCGCCAGCAGGCAAACCAACACTGAAGCTTTCTTT
CASRQTNTEAFF